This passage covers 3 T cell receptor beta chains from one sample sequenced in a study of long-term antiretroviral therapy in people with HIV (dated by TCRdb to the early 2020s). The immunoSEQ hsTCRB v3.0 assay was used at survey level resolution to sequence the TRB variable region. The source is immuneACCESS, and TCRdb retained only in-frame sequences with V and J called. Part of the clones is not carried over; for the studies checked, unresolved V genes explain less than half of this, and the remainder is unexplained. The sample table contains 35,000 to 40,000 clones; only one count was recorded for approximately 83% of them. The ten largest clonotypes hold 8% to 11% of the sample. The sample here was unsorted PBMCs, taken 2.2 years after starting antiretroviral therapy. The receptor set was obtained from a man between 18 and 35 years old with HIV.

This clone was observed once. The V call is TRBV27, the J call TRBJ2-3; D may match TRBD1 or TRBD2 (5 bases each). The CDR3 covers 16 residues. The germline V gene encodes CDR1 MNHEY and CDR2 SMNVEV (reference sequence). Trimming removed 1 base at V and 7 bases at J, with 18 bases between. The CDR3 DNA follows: TGTGCCAGCAGTTTATTTGGGCAGGGACGGGGCTATACGCAGTATTTT. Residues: CASSLFGQGRGYTQYF.

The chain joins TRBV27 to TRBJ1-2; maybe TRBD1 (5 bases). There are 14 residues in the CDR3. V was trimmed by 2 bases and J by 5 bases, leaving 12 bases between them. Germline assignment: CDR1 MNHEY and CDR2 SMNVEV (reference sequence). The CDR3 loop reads CASSLDRTRYGYTF. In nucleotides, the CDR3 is TGTGCCAGCAGTTTAGACCGGACAAGGTATGGCTACACCTTC.

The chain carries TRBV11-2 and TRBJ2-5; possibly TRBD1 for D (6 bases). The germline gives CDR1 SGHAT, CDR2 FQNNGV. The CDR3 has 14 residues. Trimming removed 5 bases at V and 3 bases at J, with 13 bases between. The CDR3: CASSPFPGEETQYF. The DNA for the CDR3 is TGTGCCAGCAGCCCATTCCCAGGGGAAGAGACCCAGTACTTC.